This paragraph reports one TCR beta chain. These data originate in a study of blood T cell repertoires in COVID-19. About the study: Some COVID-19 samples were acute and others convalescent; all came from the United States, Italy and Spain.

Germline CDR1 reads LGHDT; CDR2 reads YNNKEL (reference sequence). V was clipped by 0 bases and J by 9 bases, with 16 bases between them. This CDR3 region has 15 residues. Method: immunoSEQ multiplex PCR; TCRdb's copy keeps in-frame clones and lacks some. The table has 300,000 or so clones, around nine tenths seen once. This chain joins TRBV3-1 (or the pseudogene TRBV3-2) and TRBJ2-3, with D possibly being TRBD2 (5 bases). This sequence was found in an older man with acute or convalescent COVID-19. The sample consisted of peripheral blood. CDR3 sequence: CASSQDQIGSPTQYF. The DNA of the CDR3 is TGTGCCAGCAGCCAAGATCAGATAGGGAGCCCGACGCAGTATTTT.